The source of this TCR beta chain is a study of shared clonotypes between healthy human individuals. Study-level findings and limits: What limited the represented genetic and exposure-history diversity was the small number of donors.

Of note for this clone: Its antigen is not known.

Assay: immunoSEQ multiplex PCR; the TCRdb copy retains only in-frame clones and omits some. The sample includes 2 million to 3 million clones, roughly 93% of them seen just once. Sequenced sample: naive CD4+ T cells from PBMCs. The subset is: CD45RA+ positively selected. The source of this sequence is a man between 18 and 29 years old in good health. Some clones in this sample may be carry-over from other donors' samples.

CDR3 sequence: CASSLGTLAKNIQYF. CDR3 DNA sequence: TGTGCCAGCTCGCTGGGGACTTTAGCCAAAAACATTCAGTACTTC. The rearrangement uses TRBV18 and TRBJ2-4; TRBD2 might be the D (6 bases). This CDR3 contains 15 residues. Germline V gene lookup returns CDR1 KGHSH and CDR2 LQKENI. Trimming removed 6 bases at V and 0 bases at J, with 12 bases between.